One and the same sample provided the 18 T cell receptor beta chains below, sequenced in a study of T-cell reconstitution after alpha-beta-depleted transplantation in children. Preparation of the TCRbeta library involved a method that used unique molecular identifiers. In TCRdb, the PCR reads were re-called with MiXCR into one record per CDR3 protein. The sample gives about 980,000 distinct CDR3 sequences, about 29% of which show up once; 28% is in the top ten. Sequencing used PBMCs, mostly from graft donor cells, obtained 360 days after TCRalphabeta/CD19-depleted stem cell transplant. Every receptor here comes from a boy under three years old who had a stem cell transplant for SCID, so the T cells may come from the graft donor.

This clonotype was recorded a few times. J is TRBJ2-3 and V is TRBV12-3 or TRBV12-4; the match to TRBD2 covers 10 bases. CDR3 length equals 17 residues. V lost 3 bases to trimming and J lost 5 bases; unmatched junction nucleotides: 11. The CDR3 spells CASSFLAGVTVGDTQYF. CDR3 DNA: TGTGCCAGCAGTTTCCTAGCGGGGGTTACTGTTGGAGATACGCAGTATTTT.

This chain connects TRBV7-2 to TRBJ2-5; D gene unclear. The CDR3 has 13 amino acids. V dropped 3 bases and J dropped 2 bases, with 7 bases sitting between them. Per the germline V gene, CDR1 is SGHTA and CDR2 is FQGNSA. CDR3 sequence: CASSFSRQETQYF. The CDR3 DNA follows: TGTGCCAGCAGCTTCAGCAGGCAAGAGACCCAGTACTTC.

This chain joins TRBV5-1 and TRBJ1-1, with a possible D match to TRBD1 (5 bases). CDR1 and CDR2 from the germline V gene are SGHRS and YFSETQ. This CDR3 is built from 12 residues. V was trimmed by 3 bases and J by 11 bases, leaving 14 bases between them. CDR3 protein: CASSSEEGRAFF. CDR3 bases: TGCGCCAGCAGCTCGGAGGAGGGGCGGGCTTTCTTT.

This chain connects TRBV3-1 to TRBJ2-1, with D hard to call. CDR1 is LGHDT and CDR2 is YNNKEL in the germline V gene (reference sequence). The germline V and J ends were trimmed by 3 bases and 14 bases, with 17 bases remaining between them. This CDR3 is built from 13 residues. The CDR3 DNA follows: TGTGCCAGCAGCCACGCAGCCACGCCATGGAAGTTCTTC. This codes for CASSHAATPWKFF.

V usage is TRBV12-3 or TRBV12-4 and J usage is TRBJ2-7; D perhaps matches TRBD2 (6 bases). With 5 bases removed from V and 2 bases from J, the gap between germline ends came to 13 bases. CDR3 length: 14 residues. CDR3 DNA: TGTGCCAGCAGTATTCTAGCGAACCCCTACGAGCAGTACTTC. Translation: CASSILANPYEQYF.

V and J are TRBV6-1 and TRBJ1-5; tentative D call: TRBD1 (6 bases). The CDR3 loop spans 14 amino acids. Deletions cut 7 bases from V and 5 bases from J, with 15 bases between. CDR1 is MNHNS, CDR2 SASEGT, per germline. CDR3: CASKGGAGDQPQHF. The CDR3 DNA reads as TGTGCCAGCAAGGGTGGGGCAGGGGATCAGCCCCAGCATTTT.

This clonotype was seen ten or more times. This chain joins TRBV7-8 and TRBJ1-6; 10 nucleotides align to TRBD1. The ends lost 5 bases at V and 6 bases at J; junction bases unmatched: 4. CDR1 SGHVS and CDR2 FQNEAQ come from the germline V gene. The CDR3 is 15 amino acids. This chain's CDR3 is CASSTGDRGNSPLHF. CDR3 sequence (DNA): TGTGCCAGCAGCACCGGGGACAGGGGTAATTCACCCCTCCACTTT.

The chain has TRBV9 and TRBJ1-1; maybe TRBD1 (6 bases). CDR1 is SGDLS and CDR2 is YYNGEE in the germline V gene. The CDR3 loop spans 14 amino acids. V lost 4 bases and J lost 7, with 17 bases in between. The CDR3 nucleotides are TGTGCCAGCAGCATCCTGACAGGCCCAAGTGAAGCTTTCTTT. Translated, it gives CASSILTGPSEAFF.

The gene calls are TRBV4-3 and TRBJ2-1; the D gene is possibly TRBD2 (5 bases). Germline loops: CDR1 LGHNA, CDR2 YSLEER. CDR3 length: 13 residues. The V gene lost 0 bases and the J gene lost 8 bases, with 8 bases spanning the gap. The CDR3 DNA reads TGCGCCAGCAGCCAAGATCTCGGGGATGAGCAGTTCTTC. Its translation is CASSQDLGDEQFF.

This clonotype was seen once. The CDR3 loop reads CASSQGCRGLGETQYF. CDR3 coding DNA: TGCGCCAGCAGCCAAGGGTGCAGGGGGCTTGGTGAGACCCAGTACTTC. The rearrangement joins TRBV4-1 to TRBJ2-5; TRBD1 matches 8 bases. The CDR3 sequence is 16 residues long. CDR1 MGHRA and CDR2 YSYEKL come from the germline V gene. V was clipped by 1 base and J by 5 bases; unmatched bases: 9.

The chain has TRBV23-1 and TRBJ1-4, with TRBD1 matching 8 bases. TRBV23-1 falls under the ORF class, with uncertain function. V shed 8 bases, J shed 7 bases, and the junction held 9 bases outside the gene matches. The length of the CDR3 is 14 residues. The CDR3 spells CASGLRDRGEKLFF. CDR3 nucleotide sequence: TGCGCCAGCGGTCTTCGAGACAGGGGTGAAAAACTGTTTTTT.

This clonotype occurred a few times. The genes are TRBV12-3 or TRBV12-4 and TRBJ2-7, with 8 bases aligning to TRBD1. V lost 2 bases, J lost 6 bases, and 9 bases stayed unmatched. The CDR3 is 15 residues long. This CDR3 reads CASSLSGTGQLEQYF. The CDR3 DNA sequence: TGTGCCAGCAGTTTATCCGGGACAGGACAACTCGAGCAGTACTTC.

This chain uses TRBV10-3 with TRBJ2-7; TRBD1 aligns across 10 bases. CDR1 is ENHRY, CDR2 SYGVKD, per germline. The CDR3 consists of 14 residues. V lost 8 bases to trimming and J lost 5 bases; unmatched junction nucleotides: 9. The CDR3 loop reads CAIGETGTGDEQYF. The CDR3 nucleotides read TGTGCCATCGGGGAAACCGGGACAGGGGACGAGCAGTACTTC.

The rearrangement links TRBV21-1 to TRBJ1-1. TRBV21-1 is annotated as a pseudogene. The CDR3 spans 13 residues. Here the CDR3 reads CASSKGKGFEAFF. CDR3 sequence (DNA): TGTGCCAGCAGCAAAGGAAAAGGATTTGAAGCTTTCTTT.

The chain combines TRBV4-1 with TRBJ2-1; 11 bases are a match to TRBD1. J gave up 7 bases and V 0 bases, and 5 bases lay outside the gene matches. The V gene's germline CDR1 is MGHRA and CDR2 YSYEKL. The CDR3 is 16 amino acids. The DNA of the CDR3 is TGCGCCAGCAGCCAAGATCCGGGACAGGGGGGAAATGAGCAGTTCTTC. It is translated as CASSQDPGQGGNEQFF.

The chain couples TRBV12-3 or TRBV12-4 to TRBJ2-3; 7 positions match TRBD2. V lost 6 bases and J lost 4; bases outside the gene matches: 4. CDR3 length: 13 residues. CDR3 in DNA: TGTGCCAGCAGCGGCGGGAGCCCAGATACGCAGTATTTT. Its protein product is CASSGGSPDTQYF.

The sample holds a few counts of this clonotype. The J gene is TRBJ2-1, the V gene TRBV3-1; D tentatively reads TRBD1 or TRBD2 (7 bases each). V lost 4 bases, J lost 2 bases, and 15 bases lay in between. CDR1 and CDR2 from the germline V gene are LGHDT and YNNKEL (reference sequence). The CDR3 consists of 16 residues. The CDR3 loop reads CASSPGQRDPYNEQFF. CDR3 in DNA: TGTGCCAGCAGCCCGGGACAGCGGGATCCCTACAATGAGCAGTTCTTC.

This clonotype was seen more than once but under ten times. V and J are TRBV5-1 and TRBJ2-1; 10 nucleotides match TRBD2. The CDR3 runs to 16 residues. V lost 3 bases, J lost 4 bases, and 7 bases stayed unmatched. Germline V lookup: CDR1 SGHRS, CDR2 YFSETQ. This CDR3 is CASSWPASGGYNEQFF. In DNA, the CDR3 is TGCGCCAGCAGCTGGCCTGCTAGCGGGGGTTACAATGAGCAGTTCTTC.